This T cell receptor (beta chain) was observed in a study of regulatory T cells in long-lasting Graves disease. Notes on the study in general: Persistent Graves' patients possessed reduced TCR diversity relative to recently diagnosed ones. Repertoires from persistent disease leaned toward TRBV28, TRBJ1-2 and TRBJ2-5.

Regarding time point: newly diagnosed GD, antithyroid drugs for less than 3 months. TCR sequences were obtained from RNA taken from PBMCs. Arm-PCR of CDR3 regions with iRepertoire HTBI primers generated TCR beta libraries. In the authors' methods: Among the samples, 60 to 65 TRBV and about 15 TRBJ segments were identified. TCRdb re-called the multiplex PCR reads through MiXCR, storing one row per CDR3 protein. The V and J calls follow TCRdb's processing rather than the paper's. This table has about 620,000 distinct CDR3 sequences, 16% appearing once. Ten or more counts support this clonotype. Its specificity is unknown. CDR1 and CDR2 (germline): SNHLY, FYNNEI. This CDR3 spans 20 amino acids. The ends lost 7 bases at V and 5 bases at J; junction bases unmatched: 23. These data were also reused for a study on T cells in Graves' hyperthyroidism and ophthalmopathy. From that second work: Clinical symptoms, serum thyroxine and TRAb, thyroid ultrasound and orbital computed tomography together formed the diagnostic basis.

The source was peripheral blood mononuclear cells (PBMCs), collected at new diagnosis, from a patient treated with antithyroid drugs. The sequence was obtained from a woman younger than 45 with Graves disease. This chain uses TRBV2 with TRBJ2-1, with 10 bases aligning to TRBD1. CDR3 amino acids: CASKTTRDRGSLQVDNEQFF. Here the CDR3 DNA reads TGTGCCAGCAAGACGACCCGGGACAGGGGTTCCCTTCAAGTGGACAATGAGCAGTTCTTC.